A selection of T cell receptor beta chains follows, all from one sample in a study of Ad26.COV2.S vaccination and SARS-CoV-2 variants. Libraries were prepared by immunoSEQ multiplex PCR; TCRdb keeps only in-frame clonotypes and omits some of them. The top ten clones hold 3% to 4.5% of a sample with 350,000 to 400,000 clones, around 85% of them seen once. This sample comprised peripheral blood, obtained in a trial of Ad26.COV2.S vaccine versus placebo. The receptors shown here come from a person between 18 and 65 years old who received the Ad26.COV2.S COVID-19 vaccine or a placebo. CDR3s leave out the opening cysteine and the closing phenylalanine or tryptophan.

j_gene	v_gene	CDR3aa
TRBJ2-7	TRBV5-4	ASSPQTNSYEQY
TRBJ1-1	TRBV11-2	ASSFGGGITEAF
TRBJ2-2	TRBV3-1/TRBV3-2	ASSLPSGRGSGELF
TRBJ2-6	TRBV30	AWSPRGAGANVLT
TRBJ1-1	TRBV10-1	ASSESGGIRFEAF
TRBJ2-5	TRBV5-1	ASSRMGAGQETQY
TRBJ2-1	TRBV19	ASSIRANRGHEQF
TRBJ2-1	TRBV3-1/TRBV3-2	ASSQVTDIYNEQF
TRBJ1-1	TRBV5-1	ASSLRWRDRGLNTEAF
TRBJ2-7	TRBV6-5	ASNRDRLSYEQY
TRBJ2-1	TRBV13	ASSLGGWDEQF
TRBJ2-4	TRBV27	ASSPTATGDIQY
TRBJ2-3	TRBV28	ASSFTGTGTDTQY
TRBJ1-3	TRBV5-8	ASSLVGARAGNTIY
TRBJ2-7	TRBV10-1	ASSEGLHPSYEQY
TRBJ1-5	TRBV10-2	ATGGLDSNQPQH
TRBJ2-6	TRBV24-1	ATSDSWTGDRWGANVLT
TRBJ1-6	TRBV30	AWSGDKGDSPLH
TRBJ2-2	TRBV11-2	ASSPGTGLTGELF
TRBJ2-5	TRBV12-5	ASGLASETQY
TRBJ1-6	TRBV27	ASSFRVRSDSPLH
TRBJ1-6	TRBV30	AWSGRVRVGSPLH
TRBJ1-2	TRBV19	ASSIDNYGYT
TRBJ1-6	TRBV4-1	ASSPKGSSPLH
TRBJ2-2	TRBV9	ASSDERNTGELF
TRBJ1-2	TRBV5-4	ASSQGTGHSYGYT
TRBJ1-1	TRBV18	ATAKPNTEAF
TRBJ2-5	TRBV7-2	ASSGLAGQETQY
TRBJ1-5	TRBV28	ASSPTGVGNQPQH
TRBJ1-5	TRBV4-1	ASSQDPQGGNSNQPQH
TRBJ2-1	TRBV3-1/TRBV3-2	ASSHSKDEQF
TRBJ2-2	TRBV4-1	ASSHRRDRFYTGELF
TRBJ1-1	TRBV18	ASSPYRGQNTEAF
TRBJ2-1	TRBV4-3	ASSQDTSGGSYNEQF
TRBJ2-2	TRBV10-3	AISESMLIKTGRTGELF
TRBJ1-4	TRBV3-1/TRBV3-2	ASSRGPLRPEKLF
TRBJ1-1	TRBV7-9	ASTKLGSAEAF
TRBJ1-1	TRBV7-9	ASSSGTESAEAF
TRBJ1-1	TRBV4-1	ASSHSLRRTEAF
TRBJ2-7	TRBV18	ASSPREQAGSYEQY
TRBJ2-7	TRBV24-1	ATSDPGQGSYEQY
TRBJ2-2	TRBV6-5	ASRRDRNTGELF
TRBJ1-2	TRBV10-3	AIVGTRINYGYT
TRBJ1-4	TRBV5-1	ASSLEQGGGEKLF
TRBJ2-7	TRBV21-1	ASSKATGTGLYYEQY